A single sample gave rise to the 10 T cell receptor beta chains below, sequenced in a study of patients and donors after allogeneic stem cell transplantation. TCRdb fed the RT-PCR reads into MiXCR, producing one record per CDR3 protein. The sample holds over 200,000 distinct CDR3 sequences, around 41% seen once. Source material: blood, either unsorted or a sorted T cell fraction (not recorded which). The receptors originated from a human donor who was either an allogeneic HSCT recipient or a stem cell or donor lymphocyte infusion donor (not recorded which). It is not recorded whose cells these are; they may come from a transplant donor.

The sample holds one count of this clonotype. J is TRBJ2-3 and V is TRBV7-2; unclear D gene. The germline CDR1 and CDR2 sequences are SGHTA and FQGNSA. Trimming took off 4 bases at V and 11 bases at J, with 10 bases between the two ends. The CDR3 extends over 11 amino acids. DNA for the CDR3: TGTGCCAGCAGCTCGTCAGAGAGGCAGTATTTT. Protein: CASSSSERQYF.

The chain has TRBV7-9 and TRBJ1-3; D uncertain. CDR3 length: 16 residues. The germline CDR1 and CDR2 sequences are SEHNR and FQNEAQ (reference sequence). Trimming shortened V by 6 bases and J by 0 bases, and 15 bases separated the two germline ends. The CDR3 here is CASSTIPVTSGNTIYF. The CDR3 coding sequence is TGTGCCAGCAGTACGATCCCAGTCACCTCTGGAAACACCATATATTTT.

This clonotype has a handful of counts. This CDR3 reads CASSQGGDLTEAFF. The CDR3 nucleotides are TGTGCCAGCAGCCAAGGTGGGGACCTCACTGAAGCTTTCTTT. V is TRBV3-1 and J is TRBJ1-1; a weak D match, TRBD1 (5 bases). CDR1 and CDR2 (germline): LGHDT, YNNKEL (reference sequence). V gave up 1 base and J gave up 4 bases, with 10 bases separating them. The CDR3 sequence is 14 residues long.

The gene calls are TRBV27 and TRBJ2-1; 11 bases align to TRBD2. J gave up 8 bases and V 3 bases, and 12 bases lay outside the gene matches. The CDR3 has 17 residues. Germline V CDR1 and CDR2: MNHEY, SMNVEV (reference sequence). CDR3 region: CASSFHHTSGGPHEQFF. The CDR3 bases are TGTGCCAGCAGTTTCCATCATACTAGCGGGGGTCCCCATGAGCAGTTCTTC.

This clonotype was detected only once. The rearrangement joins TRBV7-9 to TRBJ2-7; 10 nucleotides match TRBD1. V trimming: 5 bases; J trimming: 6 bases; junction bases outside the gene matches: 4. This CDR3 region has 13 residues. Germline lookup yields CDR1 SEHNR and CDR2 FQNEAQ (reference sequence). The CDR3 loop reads CASSLRTGGEQYF. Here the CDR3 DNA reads TGTGCCAGCAGCCTTCGGACAGGGGGCGAGCAGTACTTC.

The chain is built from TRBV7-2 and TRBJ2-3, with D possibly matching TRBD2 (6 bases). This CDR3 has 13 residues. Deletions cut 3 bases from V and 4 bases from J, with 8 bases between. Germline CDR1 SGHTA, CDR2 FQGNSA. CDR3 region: CASSLGEADTQYF. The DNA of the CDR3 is TGTGCCAGCAGCTTGGGGGAGGCAGATACGCAGTATTTT.

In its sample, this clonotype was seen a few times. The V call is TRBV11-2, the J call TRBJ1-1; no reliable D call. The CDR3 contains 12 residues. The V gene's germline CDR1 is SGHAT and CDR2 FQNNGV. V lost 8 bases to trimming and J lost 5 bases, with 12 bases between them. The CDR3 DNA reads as TGTGCCAGCGGACCCGGGAGGACTGAAGCTTTCTTT. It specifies CASGPGRTEAFF.

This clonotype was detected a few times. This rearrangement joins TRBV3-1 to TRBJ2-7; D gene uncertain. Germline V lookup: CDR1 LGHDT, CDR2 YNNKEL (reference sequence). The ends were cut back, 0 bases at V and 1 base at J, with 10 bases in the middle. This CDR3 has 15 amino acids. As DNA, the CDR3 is TGTGCCAGCAGCCAAGATTTTCGCGGTTCCTACGAGCAGTACTTC. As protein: CASSQDFRGSYEQYF.

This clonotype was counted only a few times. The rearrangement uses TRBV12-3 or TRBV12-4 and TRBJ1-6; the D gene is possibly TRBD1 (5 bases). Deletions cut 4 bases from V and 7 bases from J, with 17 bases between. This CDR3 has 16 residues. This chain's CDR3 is CASSSLRGRLNSPLHF. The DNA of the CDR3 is TGTGCCAGCAGTTCGCTGCGGGGCAGGCTCAATTCACCCCTCCACTTT.

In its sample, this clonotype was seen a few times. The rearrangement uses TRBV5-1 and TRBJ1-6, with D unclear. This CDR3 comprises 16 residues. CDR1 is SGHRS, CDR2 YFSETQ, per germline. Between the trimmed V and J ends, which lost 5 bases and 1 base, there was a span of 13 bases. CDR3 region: CASSSQERSYNSPLHF. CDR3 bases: TGCGCCAGCAGTTCCCAGGAACGGTCCTATAATTCACCCCTCCACTTT.